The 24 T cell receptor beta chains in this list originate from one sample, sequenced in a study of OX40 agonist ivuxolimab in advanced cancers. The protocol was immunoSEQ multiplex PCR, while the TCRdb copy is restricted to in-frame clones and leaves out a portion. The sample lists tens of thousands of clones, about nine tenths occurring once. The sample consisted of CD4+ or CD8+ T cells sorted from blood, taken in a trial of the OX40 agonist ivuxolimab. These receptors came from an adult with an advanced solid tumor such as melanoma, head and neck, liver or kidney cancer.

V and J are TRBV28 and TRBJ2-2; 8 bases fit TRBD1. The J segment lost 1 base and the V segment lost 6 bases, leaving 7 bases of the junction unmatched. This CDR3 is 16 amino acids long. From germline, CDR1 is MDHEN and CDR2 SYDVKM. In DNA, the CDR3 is TGTGCCAGCAGGCCCTGGGACAGGAAGAACACCGGGGAGCTGTTTTTT. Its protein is CASRPWDRKNTGELFF.

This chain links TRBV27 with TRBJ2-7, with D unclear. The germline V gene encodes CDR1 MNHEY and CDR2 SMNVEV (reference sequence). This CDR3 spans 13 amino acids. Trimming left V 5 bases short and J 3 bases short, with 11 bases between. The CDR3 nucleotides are TGTGCCAGCAGTATACGACGGTTCTACGAGCAGTACTTC. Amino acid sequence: CASSIRRFYEQYF.

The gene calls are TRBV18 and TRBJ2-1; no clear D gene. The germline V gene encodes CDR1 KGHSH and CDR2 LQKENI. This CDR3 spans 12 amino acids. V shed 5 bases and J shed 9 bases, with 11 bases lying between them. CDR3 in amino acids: CASSSRTGEQFF. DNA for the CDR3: TGTGCCAGCTCATCGCGCACGGGTGAGCAGTTCTTC.

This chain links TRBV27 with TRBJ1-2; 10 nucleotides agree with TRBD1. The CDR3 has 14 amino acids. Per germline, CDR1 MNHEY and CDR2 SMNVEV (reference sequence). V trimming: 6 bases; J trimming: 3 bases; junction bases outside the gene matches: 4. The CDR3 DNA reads TGTGCCAGCAGCCCCGGGACAGGGGACTATGGCTACACCTTC. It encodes CASSPGTGDYGYTF.

CDR3 DNA: TGTGCCAGCAGCGCGGGACAGGGCTATGGCTACACCTTC. Its protein product is CASSAGQGYGYTF. This chain connects TRBV7-6 to TRBJ1-2; 9 bases match TRBD1. Losses at the gene ends were 5 bases for V and 4 bases for J; bases not matched to a gene: 2. Germline CDR1 SGHVS, CDR2 FNYEAQ. This CDR3 has 13 residues.

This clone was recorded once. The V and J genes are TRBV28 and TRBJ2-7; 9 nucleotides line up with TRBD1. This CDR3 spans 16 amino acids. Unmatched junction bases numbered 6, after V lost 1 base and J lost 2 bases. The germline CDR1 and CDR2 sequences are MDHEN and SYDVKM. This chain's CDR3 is CASSLSGTGYPYEQYF. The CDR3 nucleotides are TGTGCCAGCAGTTTATCCGGGACAGGGTACCCCTACGAGCAGTACTTC.

CDR3: CASKSGQGAYEQYF. The CDR3 DNA sequence: TGTGCCAGTAAGTCGGGACAGGGGGCGTACGAGCAGTACTTC. The chain links TRBV19 to TRBJ2-7; 12 bases fit TRBD1. V lost 7 bases, J lost 4 bases, and 5 bases stayed unmatched. CDR3 size: 14 residues. Germline assignment: CDR1 LNHDA and CDR2 SQIVND (reference sequence).

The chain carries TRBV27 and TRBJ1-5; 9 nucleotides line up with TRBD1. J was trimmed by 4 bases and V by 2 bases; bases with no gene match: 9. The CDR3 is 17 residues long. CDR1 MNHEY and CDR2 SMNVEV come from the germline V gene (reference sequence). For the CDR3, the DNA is TGTGCCAGCAGTTTAAACAGGGGGCCGATAGGGAATCAGCCCCAGCATTTT. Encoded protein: CASSLNRGPIGNQPQHF.

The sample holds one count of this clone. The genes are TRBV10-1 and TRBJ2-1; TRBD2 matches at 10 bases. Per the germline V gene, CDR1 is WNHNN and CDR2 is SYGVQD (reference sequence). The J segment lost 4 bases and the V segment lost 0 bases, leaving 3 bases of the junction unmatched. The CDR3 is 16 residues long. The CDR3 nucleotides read TGCGCCAGCAGTGAGTCGGGAGCGGGAGGGTACAATGAGCAGTTCTTC. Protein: CASSESGAGGYNEQFF.

DNA of the CDR3: TGTGCCAGCAGTGCGGCAGGAAGCTCCTACGAGCAGTACTTC. As protein: CASSAAGSSYEQYF. This chain links TRBV6-5 with TRBJ2-7; D gene ambiguous. CDR1 is MNHEY and CDR2 is SVGAGI in the germline V gene. This CDR3 is built from 14 residues. V lost 5 bases to trimming and J lost 0 bases, with 11 bases between them.

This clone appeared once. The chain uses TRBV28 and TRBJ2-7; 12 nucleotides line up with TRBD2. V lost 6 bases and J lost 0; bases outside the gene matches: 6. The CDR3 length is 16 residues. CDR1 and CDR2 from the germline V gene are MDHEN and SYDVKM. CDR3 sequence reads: CASSPATSGSSYEQYF. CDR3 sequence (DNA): TGTGCCAGCAGCCCCGCGACTAGCGGGAGCTCCTACGAGCAGTACTTC. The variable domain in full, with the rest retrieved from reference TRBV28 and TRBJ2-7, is DVKVTQSSRYLVKRTGEKVFLECVQDMDHENMFWYRQDPGLGLRLIYFSYDVKMKEKGDIPEGYSVSREKKERFSLILESASTNQTSMYLCASSPATSGSSYEQYFGPGTRLTVT.

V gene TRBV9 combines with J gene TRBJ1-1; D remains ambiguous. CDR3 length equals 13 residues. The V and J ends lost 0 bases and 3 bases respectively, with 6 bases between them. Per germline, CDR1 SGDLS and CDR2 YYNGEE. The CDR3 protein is CASSVVGYTEAFF. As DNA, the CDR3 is TGTGCCAGCAGCGTAGTTGGTTACACTGAAGCTTTCTTT.

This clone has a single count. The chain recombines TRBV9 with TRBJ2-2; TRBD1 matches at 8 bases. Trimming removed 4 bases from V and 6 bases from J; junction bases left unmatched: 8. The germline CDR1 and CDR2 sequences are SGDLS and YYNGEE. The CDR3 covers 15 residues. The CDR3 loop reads CASSQADRGSGELFF. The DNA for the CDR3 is TGTGCCAGCAGCCAGGCAGACAGGGGTTCCGGGGAGCTGTTTTTT. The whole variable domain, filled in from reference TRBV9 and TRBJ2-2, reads DSGVTQTPKHLITATGQRVTLRCSPRSGDLSVYWYQQSLDQGLQFLIQYYNGEERAKGNILERFSAQQFPDLHSELNLSSLELGDSALYFCASSQADRGSGELFFGEGSRLTVL.

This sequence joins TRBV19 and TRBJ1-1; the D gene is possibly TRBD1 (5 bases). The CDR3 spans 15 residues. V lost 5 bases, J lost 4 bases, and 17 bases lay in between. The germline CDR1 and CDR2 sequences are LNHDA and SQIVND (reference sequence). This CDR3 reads CASSALTVRGTEAFF. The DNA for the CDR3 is TGTGCCAGTAGTGCCCTTACCGTTAGGGGCACTGAAGCTTTCTTT.

The CDR3 spells CASSLGNGPYEQYF. The CDR3 DNA follows: TGTGCCAGCAGTTTAGGCAACGGGCCCTACGAGCAGTACTTC. The V call is TRBV28, the J call TRBJ2-7; D not resolved. CDR3 length: 14 amino acids. Trimming left V 2 bases short and J 2 bases short, with 10 bases between. Germline assignment: CDR1 MDHEN and CDR2 SYDVKM.

The CDR3 reads CAWSVLGGSHEQYF. The CDR3 coding sequence is TGTGCCTGGAGTGTCCTTGGCGGGAGCCACGAGCAGTACTTC. The chain combines TRBV30 with TRBJ2-7; 7 positions agree with TRBD2. The V gene end was trimmed by 0 bases and the J gene end by 5 bases; junction bases not matched to a gene: 7. The germline V gene has CDR1 GTSNPN and CDR2 SVGIG (reference sequence). The CDR3 runs to 14 residues.

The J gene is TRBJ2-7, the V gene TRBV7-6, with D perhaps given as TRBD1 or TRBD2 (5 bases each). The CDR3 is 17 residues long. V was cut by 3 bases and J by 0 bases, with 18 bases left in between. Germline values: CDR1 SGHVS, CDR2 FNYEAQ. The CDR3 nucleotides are TGTGCCAGCAGCTTCGCCCCCGGGACGGAAAGCTCCTACGAGCAGTACTTC. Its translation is CASSFAPGTESSYEQYF.

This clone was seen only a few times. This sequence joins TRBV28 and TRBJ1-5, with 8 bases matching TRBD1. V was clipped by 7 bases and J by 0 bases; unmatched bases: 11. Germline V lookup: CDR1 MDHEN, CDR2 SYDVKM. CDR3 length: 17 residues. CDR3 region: CASKADRDDYSNQPQHF. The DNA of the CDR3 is TGTGCCAGCAAGGCGGACAGGGACGATTATAGCAATCAGCCCCAGCATTTT.

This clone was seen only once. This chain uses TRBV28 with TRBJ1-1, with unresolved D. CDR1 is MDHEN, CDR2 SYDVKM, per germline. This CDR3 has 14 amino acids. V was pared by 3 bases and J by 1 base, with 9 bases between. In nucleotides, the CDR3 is TGTGCCAGCAGTTTTCGTGCTACGAACACTGAAGCTTTCTTT. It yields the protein CASSFRATNTEAFF.

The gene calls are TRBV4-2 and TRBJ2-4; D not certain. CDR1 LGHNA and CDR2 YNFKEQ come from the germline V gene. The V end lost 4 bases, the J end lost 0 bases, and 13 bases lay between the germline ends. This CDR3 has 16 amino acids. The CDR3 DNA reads TGTGCCAGCAGCCCTGGGCGGAACCTAGCCAAAAACATTCAGTACTTC. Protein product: CASSPGRNLAKNIQYF.

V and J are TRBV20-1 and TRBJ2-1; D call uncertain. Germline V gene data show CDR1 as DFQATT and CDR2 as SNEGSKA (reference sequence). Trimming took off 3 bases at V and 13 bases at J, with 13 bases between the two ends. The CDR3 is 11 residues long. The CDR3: CSASPSLPQFF. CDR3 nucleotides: TGCAGTGCTAGCCCCTCCTTACCCCAGTTCTTC.

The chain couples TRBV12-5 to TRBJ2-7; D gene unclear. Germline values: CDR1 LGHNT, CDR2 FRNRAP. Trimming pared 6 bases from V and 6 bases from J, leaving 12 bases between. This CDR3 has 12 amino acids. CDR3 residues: CASGHSGSEQYF. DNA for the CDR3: TGTGCTAGTGGCCACTCGGGTAGCGAGCAGTACTTC. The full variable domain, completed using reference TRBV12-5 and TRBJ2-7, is DARVTQTPRHKVTEMGQEVTMRCQPILGHNTVFWYRQTMMQGLELLAYFRNRAPLDDSGMPKDRFSAEMPDATLATLKIQPSEPRDSAVYFCASGHSGSEQYFGPGTRLTVT.

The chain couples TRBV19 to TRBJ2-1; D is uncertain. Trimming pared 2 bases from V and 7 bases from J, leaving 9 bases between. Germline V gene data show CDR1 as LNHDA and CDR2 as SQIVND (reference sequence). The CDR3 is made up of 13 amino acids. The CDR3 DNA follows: TGTGCCAGTAGTATATACCCTGGAAATGAGCAGTTCTTC. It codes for CASSIYPGNEQFF. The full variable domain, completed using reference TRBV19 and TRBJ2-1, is DGGITQSPKYLFRKEGQNVTLSCEQNLNHDAMYWYRQDPGQGLRLIYYSQIVNDFQKGDIAEGYSVSREKKESFPLTVTSAQKNPTAFYLCASSIYPGNEQFFGPGTRLTVL.

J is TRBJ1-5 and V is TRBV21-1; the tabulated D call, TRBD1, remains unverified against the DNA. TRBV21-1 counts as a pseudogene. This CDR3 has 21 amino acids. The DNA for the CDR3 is TGTGCCAGCAGCAGTCTACGCGGGGGATCAGTAGAGGACAGGGGAAGGCAGCCCCAGCATTTT. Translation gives CASSSLRGGSVEDRGRQPQHF.